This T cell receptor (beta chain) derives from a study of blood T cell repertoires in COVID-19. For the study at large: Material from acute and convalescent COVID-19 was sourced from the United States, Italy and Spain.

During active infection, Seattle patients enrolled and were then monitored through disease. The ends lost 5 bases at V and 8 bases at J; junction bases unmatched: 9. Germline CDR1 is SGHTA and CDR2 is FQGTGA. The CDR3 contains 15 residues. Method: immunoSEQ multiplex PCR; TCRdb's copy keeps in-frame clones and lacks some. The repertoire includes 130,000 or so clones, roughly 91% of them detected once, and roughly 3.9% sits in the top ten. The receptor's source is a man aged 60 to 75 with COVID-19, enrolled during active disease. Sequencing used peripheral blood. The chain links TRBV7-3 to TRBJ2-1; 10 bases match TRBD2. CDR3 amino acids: CASSRAGGLVDEQFF. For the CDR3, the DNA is TGTGCCAGCAGCAGAGCGGGGGGGCTGGTCGATGAGCAGTTCTTC.